This is a list of T cell receptor beta chains from one sample in a study of spatial heterogeneity in lung cancer. TCRdb redid the calling of the 5' RACE reads with MiXCR, one entry per CDR3 protein. The table includes some 11,000 distinct CDR3 sequences, roughly 3.5% detected once. Sample: PBMCs, taken at surgery. These TCRs come from a female donor with early-stage non-small cell lung cancer. CDR3s include the opening cysteine and the closing phenylalanine or tryptophan. The order of the fields is V gene, D gene, CDR3 length, clone size, J gene, CDR3 DNA, CDR3 protein. D genes are given only for firm matches. Size is stated as once, few, many, or a class for an expanded clone.

v_call: TRBV3-1
d_call: NA
cdr3_length: 15
clone_size: many
j_call: TRBJ2-3
cdr3_nt: TGTGCCAGCAGCCAAGGACAGTGGTTAACAGATACGCAGTATTTT
cdr3_aa: CASSQGQWLTDTQYF

v_call: TRBV7-3
d_call: TRBD2
cdr3_length: 16
clone_size: many
j_call: TRBJ2-3
cdr3_nt: TGTGCCAGCAGCTTAGGAAGCGGGAGTAGGGCAGATACGCAGTATTTT
cdr3_aa: CASSLGSGSRADTQYF

v_call: TRBV14
d_call: NA
cdr3_length: 12
clone_size: few
j_call: TRBJ2-5
cdr3_nt: TGTGCCAGCAGCCAAGAGGGAGAGACCCAGTACTTC
cdr3_aa: CASSQEGETQYF

v_call: TRBV7-6
d_call: NA
cdr3_length: 16
clone_size: many
j_call: TRBJ2-7
cdr3_nt: TGTGCCAGCACCCCCCGCCCAGCGGGCCCGCACTACGAGCAGTACTTC
cdr3_aa: CASTPRPAGPHYEQYF

v_call: TRBV7-8
d_call: TRBD2
cdr3_length: 14
clone_size: many
j_call: TRBJ2-1
cdr3_nt: TGTGCCAGCAATCTAGCGGACGCCTACAATGAGCAGTTCTTC
cdr3_aa: CASNLADAYNEQFF

v_call: TRBV12-3/TRBV12-4
d_call: TRBD1
cdr3_length: 16
clone_size: few
j_call: TRBJ1-5
cdr3_nt: TGTGCCAGTTTAACAGGGACAGGCAGCGGGAATCAGCCCCAGCATTTT
cdr3_aa: CASLTGTGSGNQPQHF

v_call: TRBV12-3/TRBV12-4
d_call: TRBD1
cdr3_length: 14
clone_size: many
j_call: TRBJ1-2
cdr3_nt: TGTGCCAGCAGTCCCTGGACAGGGGGGAATGGCTACACCTTC
cdr3_aa: CASSPWTGGNGYTF

v_call: TRBV28
d_call: NA
cdr3_length: 14
clone_size: many
j_call: TRBJ1-1
cdr3_nt: TGTGCCAGCAGTATCACGGACAGAGACACTGAAGCTTTCTTT
cdr3_aa: CASSITDRDTEAFF

v_call: TRBV4-3
d_call: TRBD2
cdr3_length: 19
clone_size: many
j_call: TRBJ2-3
cdr3_nt: TGCGCCAGCAGCCAAGATAGAGCGGGAGATCCCCGGGGCACAGATACGCAGTATTTT
cdr3_aa: CASSQDRAGDPRGTDTQYF

v_call: TRBV9
d_call: TRBD2
cdr3_length: 14
clone_size: many
j_call: TRBJ2-2
cdr3_nt: TGTGCCAGCAGCGGGGCTAGCGGGTCTGGGGAGCTGTTTTTT
cdr3_aa: CASSGASGSGELFF

v_call: TRBV7-9
d_call: NA
cdr3_length: 15
clone_size: many
j_call: TRBJ2-7
cdr3_nt: TGTGCCAGCAGCCCCCCCCGAACAGCCTCCTACGAGCAGTACTTC
cdr3_aa: CASSPPRTASYEQYF

v_call: TRBV28
d_call: NA
cdr3_length: 13
clone_size: many
j_call: TRBJ2-7
cdr3_nt: TGTGCCAGCAGTTTATACGCCAGGGCCGAGCAGTACTTC
cdr3_aa: CASSLYARAEQYF

v_call: TRBV5-1
d_call: NA
cdr3_length: 14
clone_size: many
j_call: TRBJ2-7
cdr3_nt: TGCGCCAGCAGCAGTGACAGTCATACCTACGAGCAGTACTTC
cdr3_aa: CASSSDSHTYEQYF

v_call: TRBV6-6
d_call: TRBD2
cdr3_length: 16
clone_size: many
j_call: TRBJ2-7
cdr3_nt: TGTGCCAGCAGTTACGCCCTAGCGGGAATACGCCCCGAGCAGTACTTC
cdr3_aa: CASSYALAGIRPEQYF

v_call: TRBV27
d_call: NA
cdr3_length: 14
clone_size: many
j_call: TRBJ2-1
cdr3_nt: TGTGCCAGCAGTTTCGGGTCCTCGCTGAATGAGCAGTTCTTC
cdr3_aa: CASSFGSSLNEQFF

v_call: TRBV7-2
d_call: TRBD2
cdr3_length: 15
clone_size: many
j_call: TRBJ2-1
cdr3_nt: TGTGCCAGCAGCACAAGTAGCGGGGCCTACAATGAGCAGTTCTTC
cdr3_aa: CASSTSSGAYNEQFF

v_call: TRBV5-1
d_call: TRBD2
cdr3_length: 17
clone_size: many
j_call: TRBJ2-3
cdr3_nt: TGCGCCAGCAGCCCTTCGACTAGCGGGGGACGCACAGATACGCAGTATTTT
cdr3_aa: CASSPSTSGGRTDTQYF

v_call: TRBV7-9
d_call: NA
cdr3_length: 13
clone_size: many
j_call: TRBJ2-7
cdr3_nt: TGTGCCAGCAGCTTCGACGGTCCCTACGAGCAGTACTTC
cdr3_aa: CASSFDGPYEQYF

v_call: TRBV10-3
d_call: NA
cdr3_length: 13
clone_size: many
j_call: TRBJ1-2
cdr3_nt: TGTGCCATCAGTGATGGCAGCCTCTATGGCTACACCTTC
cdr3_aa: CAISDGSLYGYTF

v_call: TRBV18
d_call: TRBD2
cdr3_length: 18
clone_size: many
j_call: TRBJ2-1
cdr3_nt: TGTGCCAGCTCACCACTCTCGGCTGGGCTAGCGGGACACAATGAGCAGTTCTTC
cdr3_aa: CASSPLSAGLAGHNEQFF

v_call: TRBV6-5
d_call: TRBD1
cdr3_length: 15
clone_size: few
j_call: TRBJ2-2
cdr3_nt: TGTGCCAGCAGCCGGACTCCCCAGGGGGTCGGGGAGCTGTTTTTT
cdr3_aa: CASSRTPQGVGELFF